Sequencing of this T cell receptor (beta chain) was carried out in a study of blood T cell repertoires in COVID-19. Overall study: From T cells, B-cell-depleted T cells, or PBMCs came the material, which was cDNA or gDNA.

In the original processing: Estimated nucleated cell counts came from reference gene primer amplification. TCRdb keeps only in-frame clones here, not all; method: immunoSEQ multiplex PCR. D and trimming were read from the DNA, whereas the V and J calls and clone size are those reported in that table. The table includes about 130,000 clones, around 79% detected once. V dropped 4 bases and J dropped 6; count of bases not matched to a gene: 4. This CDR3 spans 14 amino acids. The germline CDR1 and CDR2 sequences are PRHDT and FYEKMQ (reference sequence). Seattle's enrolled individuals joined amid active infection and were then monitored longitudinally.

Sample: peripheral blood. The chain couples TRBV13 to TRBJ2-7; 12 nucleotides agree with TRBD1. The sequence came from a woman in her 70s with COVID-19, enrolled during active disease. This CDR3 is CASSSGQGALEQYF. CDR3 nucleotide sequence: TGTGCCAGCAGCTCGGGACAGGGGGCTCTCGAGCAGTACTTC. The variable domain in full, completed from reference TRBV13 and TRBJ2-7, reads AAGVIQSPRHLIKEKRETATLKCYPIPRHDTVYWYQQGPGQDPQFLISFYEKMQSDKGSIPDRFSAQQFSDYHSELNMSSLELGDSALYFCASSSGQGALEQYFGPGTRLTVT.